Listed here are 21 T cell receptor beta chains from one sample, sequenced in a study of blood T cell repertoires in COVID-19. The table came from immunoSEQ multiplex PCR; TCRdb's copy has only in-frame clones and leaves some out. Of hundreds of thousands of clones listed, roughly 89% were seen once; the top ten hold 2.6%. The sequencing input was PBMCs or T cells enriched from blood (not recorded which). The source is a young woman with acute COVID-19.

CDR3 bases: TGTGCTAGTGGTTTGACCCTTCTAACGAATAGCAATCAGCCCCAGCATTTT. Translation: CASGLTLLTNSNQPQHF. This chain uses TRBV12-5 with TRBJ1-5; D uncertain. Trimming removed 2 bases at V and 0 bases at J, with 14 bases between. Looked up from germline, CDR1 is LGHNT and CDR2 is FRNRAP. The CDR3 is 17 amino acids.

The chain employs TRBV7-9 and TRBJ1-2; D uncertain. CDR1 is SEHNR and CDR2 is FQNEAQ in the germline V gene (reference sequence). The CDR3 runs to 15 residues. V shed 1 base and J shed 6 bases, with 15 bases lying between them. For the CDR3, the DNA is TGTGCCAGCAGCTTAGGTGTCAAGGGAGCGGATGGCTACACCTTC. It codes for CASSLGVKGADGYTF.

The chain is built from TRBV13 and TRBJ1-1; perhaps TRBD1 as D (5 bases). From germline, CDR1 is PRHDT and CDR2 FYEKMQ (reference sequence). V dropped 0 bases and J dropped 6 bases, with 8 bases sitting between them. The CDR3 consists of 13 residues. As DNA, the CDR3 is TGTGCCAGCAGCTTAGGGGGCAGGGCTGAAGCTTTCTTT. It yields the protein CASSLGGRAEAFF.

The J gene is TRBJ1-1, the V gene TRBV10-3; no clear D gene. Germline loops: CDR1 ENHRY, CDR2 SYGVKD. This CDR3 region has 12 residues. V lost 6 bases and J 1 base, leaving 6 bases between the germline ends. In DNA form, the CDR3 reads TGTGCCATCAGGCACAAGAACACTGAAGCTTTCTTT. Protein: CAIRHKNTEAFF.

This rearrangement joins TRBV4-1 to TRBJ1-2, with TRBD1 matching 7 bases. CDR3 size: 14 residues. The germline V gene encodes CDR1 MGHRA and CDR2 YSYEKL. J was trimmed by 4 bases and V by 6 bases; bases with no gene match: 8. CDR3 in amino acids: CASRRQGVPYGYTF. CDR3 bases: TGCGCCAGCAGACGGCAGGGGGTTCCCTATGGCTACACCTTC.

The chain joins TRBV5-1 to TRBJ2-5, with TRBD2 matching 7 bases. Germline trimming cut 4 bases from V and 5 bases from J; bases unmatched to any gene: 11. Germline-derived CDR1 and CDR2 are SGHRS and YFSETQ. The CDR3 runs to 15 residues. The DNA for the CDR3 is TGCGCCAGCAGCCTAGACGGGGGGTCGGGGGAGACCCAGTACTTC. Amino acid sequence: CASSLDGGSGETQYF.

This clone was observed many times. The rearrangement uses TRBV3-1 (or the pseudogene TRBV3-2) and TRBJ2-5; 10 nucleotides align to TRBD2. CDR3 size: 15 residues. Germline lookup yields CDR1 LGHDT and CDR2 YNNKEL (reference sequence). The junction had 6 bases not matched to a gene; V was cut back by 4 bases and J by 4 bases. This chain's CDR3 is CASSPGLAMGETQYF. In DNA, the CDR3 is TGTGCCAGCAGCCCGGGACTAGCGATGGGAGAGACCCAGTACTTC.

The gene calls are TRBV6-5 and TRBJ1-5, with D unclear. Per the germline V gene, CDR1 is MNHEY and CDR2 is SVGAGI. Trimming took 7 bases from V and 5 from J, leaving 12 bases between them. CDR3 length: 13 residues. The CDR3 nucleotides read TGTGCCAGCACGGGGAAGGGCTATCAGCCCCAGCATTTT. Amino acids: CASTGKGYQPQHF.

CDR3 coding DNA: TGTGCCATCACTGCAGGCGCAGATACGCAGTATTTT. It translates to CAITAGADTQYF. J is TRBJ2-3 and V is TRBV10-3; D is ambiguous. The CDR3 extends over 12 amino acids. V was shortened by 7 bases and J by 4 bases, with 9 bases between the two germline ends. Germline CDR1 and CDR2: ENHRY and SYGVKD.

The chain carries TRBV4-1 and TRBJ1-6; the D is unclear. Germline CDR1 MGHRA, CDR2 YSYEKL. The CDR3 covers 16 residues. V was clipped by 3 bases and J by 0 bases, with 9 bases between them. CDR3 loop: CASSQGRSSYNSPLHF. The CDR3 DNA is TGCGCCAGCAGCCAGGGCAGAAGCTCCTATAATTCACCCCTCCACTTT.

The rearrangement joins TRBV7-8 to TRBJ2-5, with TRBD2 identical over 7 bases. CDR1 and CDR2 from the germline V gene are SGHVS and FQNEAQ. This CDR3 contains 15 residues. Trimming removed 4 bases from V and 5 bases from J; junction bases left unmatched: 10. This chain's CDR3 is CASSYLLGRGETQYF. The CDR3 bases are TGTGCCAGCAGCTATCTACTCGGGCGGGGGGAGACCCAGTACTTC.

The chain is built from TRBV5-6 and TRBJ1-1; 7 bases fit TRBD1. Germline CDR1 reads SGHDT; CDR2 reads YYEEEE. Trimming at V came to 7 bases and at J to 6 bases, leaving 18 bases not matched to a gene. This CDR3 region has 16 residues. CDR3 sequence: CASAFTMRDSGSEAFF. The CDR3 nucleotides are TGTGCCAGCGCCTTCACCATGAGGGACAGCGGATCTGAAGCTTTCTTT.

In DNA form, the CDR3 reads TGTGCCAGCAGTTACCAGCAGGGAGGTCAGCCCCAGCATTTT. Its protein product is CASSYQQGGQPQHF. V and J are TRBV6-5 and TRBJ1-5, with D possibly matching TRBD1 (5 bases). This CDR3 contains 14 residues. V was clipped by 2 bases and J by 6 bases, with 11 bases between them. CDR1 MNHEY and CDR2 SVGAGI come from the germline V gene.

V is TRBV2 and J is TRBJ2-1; 14 bases align to TRBD2. The V segment lost 8 bases and the J segment 3 bases; nucleotides outside the gene matches: 6. CDR1 SNHLY and CDR2 FYNNEI come from the germline V gene. The CDR3 has 16 amino acids. The CDR3 DNA is TGTGCCAGCTTGGGACTAGCGGGGGAGTACTACAATGAGCAGTTCTTC. Translation: CASLGLAGEYYNEQFF.

This chain uses TRBV6-2 or TRBV6-3 with TRBJ1-2; tentative D call: TRBD1 (5 bases). CDR3 size: 15 residues. Germline assignment: CDR1 MNHEY and CDR2 SVGEGT. The V end was cut by 0 bases, the J end by 3 bases, with 11 bases between. The chain's CDR3 is CASSYSRRADYGYTF. In nucleotides, the CDR3 is TGTGCCAGCAGTTACTCTCGCAGGGCGGACTATGGCTACACCTTC.

V and J are TRBV5-8 and TRBJ2-5, with TRBD2 matching over 8 bases. The CDR3 consists of 16 residues. Germline V gene sequence: CDR1 SGHTS, CDR2 YDEGEE. V gave up 0 bases and J gave up 2 bases; unmatched junction bases: 6. CDR3 loop: CASSLGRAGVQETQYF. The CDR3 DNA reads TGTGCCAGCAGCTTGGGCCGAGCGGGGGTACAAGAGACCCAGTACTTC.

The rearrangement uses TRBV7-8 and TRBJ2-7; possibly TRBD1 for D (6 bases). The ends were cut back, 5 bases at V and 6 bases at J, with 17 bases in the middle. CDR1 SGHVS and CDR2 FQNEAQ come from the germline V gene. The length of the CDR3 is 14 residues. The DNA of the CDR3 is TGTGCCAGCAGCCCCCAAACAGGGACGGGCGAGCAGTACTTC. This codes for CASSPQTGTGEQYF.

The genes are TRBV30 and TRBJ2-1; TRBD2 agrees at 12 bases. Per germline, CDR1 GTSNPN and CDR2 SVGIG (reference sequence). After removal of 3 bases from V and 12 bases from J, the junction contained 6 bases not matched to a gene. CDR3 length: 13 residues. The CDR3 DNA sequence: TGTGCCTGGAGACTAGCGGGGGGCTCGACGCAGTTCTTC. Its translation is CAWRLAGGSTQFF.

J is TRBJ2-1 and V is TRBV24-1; TRBD1 agrees at 7 bases. The CDR3 has 16 amino acids. V lost 4 bases, J lost 0 bases, and 5 bases stayed unmatched. Germline CDR1 and CDR2: KGHDR and SFDVKD. The CDR3 DNA follows: TGTGCCACCAGTGACAGACAGGGAAGCTCCTACAATGAGCAGTTCTTC. Translated, it gives CATSDRQGSSYNEQFF.

The genes are TRBV7-9 and TRBJ2-1, with TRBD2 identical over 14 bases. Per germline, CDR1 SEHNR and CDR2 FQNEAQ (reference sequence). The V and J ends lost 6 bases and 8 bases, in that order; junction bases with no gene match: 9. The CDR3 covers 16 residues. The CDR3 DNA sequence: TGTGCCAGCAGTTCTCCTCGACTAGCGGGGGGGGATGAGCAGTTCTTC. Translated: CASSSPRLAGGDEQFF.

The table lists this clone with many counts. The rearrangement uses TRBV6-4 and TRBJ2-5, with 8 bases that match TRBD2. The CDR3 has 15 residues. J gave up 5 bases and V 4 bases, and 9 bases lay outside the gene matches. CDR1 is MRHNA, CDR2 SNTAGT, per germline. CDR3 amino acids: CASSVLAGGVETQYF. In nucleotides, the CDR3 is TGTGCCAGCAGTGTACTCGCGGGGGGTGTGGAGACCCAGTACTTC.